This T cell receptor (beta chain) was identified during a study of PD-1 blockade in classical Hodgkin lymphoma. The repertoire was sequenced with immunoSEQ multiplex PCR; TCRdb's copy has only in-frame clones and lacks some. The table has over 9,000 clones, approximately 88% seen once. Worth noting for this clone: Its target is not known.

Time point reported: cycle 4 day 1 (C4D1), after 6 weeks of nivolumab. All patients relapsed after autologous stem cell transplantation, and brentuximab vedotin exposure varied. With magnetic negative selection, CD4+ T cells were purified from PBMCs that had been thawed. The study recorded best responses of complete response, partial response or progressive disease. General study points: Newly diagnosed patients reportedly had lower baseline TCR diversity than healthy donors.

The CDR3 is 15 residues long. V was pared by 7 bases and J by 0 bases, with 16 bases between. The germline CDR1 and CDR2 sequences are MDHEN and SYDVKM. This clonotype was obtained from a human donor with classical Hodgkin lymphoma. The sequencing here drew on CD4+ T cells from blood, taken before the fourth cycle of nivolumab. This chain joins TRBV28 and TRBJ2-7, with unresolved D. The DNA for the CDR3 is TGTGCCAGCAAAGGCCCTTTAGTAGTCTCCTACGAGCAGTACTTC. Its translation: CASKGPLVVSYEQYF.